The 27 T cell receptor beta chains given below trace back to one sample, sequenced in a study of cytomegalovirus exposure and HLA in healthy donors. The PCR ran on 60 Vbeta and 13 Jbeta primers. The table came from immunoSEQ multiplex PCR; TCRdb's copy has only in-frame clones and leaves some out. The sample records around 200,000 clones, more than 80% being singletons. Sequencing used PBMCs. These receptors were obtained from a boy aged 5-17 years in good health and CMV-seronegative.

The chain links TRBV4-3 to TRBJ2-7, with 9 positions matching TRBD2. Germline CDR1 is LGHNA and CDR2 is YSLEER. The CDR3 consists of 18 residues. The ends lost 1 base at V and 0 bases at J; junction bases unmatched: 10. Written as DNA, the CDR3 is TGCGCCAGCAGCCAAGTCGCATTGACGACTAGCGGCTCCTACGAGCAGTACTTC. Translating it yields CASSQVALTTSGSYEQYF.

This sequence joins TRBV19 and TRBJ2-5, with a weak D call TRBD1 (6 bases). V lost 5 bases and J lost 3, with 13 bases in between. CDR1 LNHDA and CDR2 SQIVND come from the germline V gene (reference sequence). This CDR3 has 14 amino acids. CDR3 region: CASSRTAREETQYF. CDR3 nucleotides: TGTGCCAGTAGTCGGACAGCCCGAGAAGAGACCCAGTACTTC.

This clone has a single count. CDR3 amino acids: CASSERQGFNSPLHF. The CDR3 bases are TGTGCCAGCAGTGAGAGGCAGGGATTTAATTCACCCCTCCACTTT. The V and J genes are TRBV2 and TRBJ1-6; tentative D call: TRBD1 (5 bases). The CDR3 runs 15 residues. V was shortened by 3 bases and J by 6 bases, with 12 bases between the two germline ends. Germline CDR1 SNHLY, CDR2 FYNNEI. Full variable domain (rest looked up from reference TRBV2 and TRBJ1-6): EPEVTQTPSHQVTQMGQEVILRCVPISNHLYFYWYRQILGQKVEFLVSFYNNEISEKSEIFDDQFSVERPDGSNFTLKIRSTKLEDSAMYFCASSERQGFNSPLHFGNGTRLTVT.

The rearrangement uses TRBV7-9 and TRBJ1-5, with 8 positions matching TRBD1. With V trimmed by 3 bases and J by 5 bases, 0 bases remained unmatched. This CDR3 spans 13 amino acids. In germline, CDR1 is SEHNR, CDR2 FQNEAQ (reference sequence). CDR3 nucleotides: TGTGCCAGCAGCTTGACAGGGGATCAGCCCCAGCATTTT. Its protein product is CASSLTGDQPQHF.

The J gene is TRBJ1-5, the V gene TRBV6-1; no clear D. The CDR3 runs 15 residues. V was clipped by 5 bases and J by 6 bases, with 17 bases between them. Germline V CDR1 and CDR2: MNHNS, SASEGT. The chain's CDR3 is CASSRNPTRPQPQHF. The CDR3 DNA sequence: TGTGCCAGCAGTCGAAACCCGACACGACCTCAGCCCCAGCATTTT.

The J gene is TRBJ1-6, the V gene TRBV30; perhaps TRBD1 as D (6 bases). V was trimmed by 3 bases and J by 6 bases, leaving 12 bases between them. The CDR3 runs 14 residues. From germline, CDR1 is GTSNPN and CDR2 SVGIG (reference sequence). DNA for the CDR3: TGTGCCTGGAGGCAGGGACATGGTAATTCACCCCTCCACTTT. This sequence encodes CAWRQGHGNSPLHF.

V gene TRBV5-8 combines with J gene TRBJ2-1, with D possibly matching TRBD2 (6 bases). The V and J ends lost 0 bases and 0 bases respectively, with 10 bases between them. The CDR3 is 16 amino acids. In germline, CDR1 is SGHTS, CDR2 YDEGEE. CDR3 in DNA: TGTGCCAGCAGCTTGGTCCTAGCGAGCTCCTACAATGAGCAGTTCTTC. Amino acids: CASSLVLASSYNEQFF.

The rearrangement joins TRBV30 to TRBJ1-4; D may be TRBD1 (6 bases). Deletions cut 0 bases from V and 8 bases from J, with 10 bases between. Germline V CDR1 and CDR2: GTSNPN, SVGIG (reference sequence). The CDR3 is 13 amino acids. The CDR3 region has the DNA TGTGCCTGGAGTGTACAGGGTGGCGAAAAACTGTTTTTT. Protein: CAWSVQGGEKLFF. Supplemented by reference TRBV30 and TRBJ1-4, the full variable domain reads SQTIHQWPATLVQPVGSPLSLECTVEGTSNPNLYWYRQAAGRGLQLLFYSVGIGQISSEVPQNLSASRPQDRQFILSSKKLLLSDSGFYLCAWSVQGGEKLFFGSGTQLSVL.

The chain combines TRBV7-9 with TRBJ1-2; D is possibly TRBD1 (5 bases). This CDR3 spans 14 amino acids. V lost 1 base, J lost 7 bases, and 13 bases lay in between. CDR1 SEHNR and CDR2 FQNEAQ come from the germline V gene (reference sequence). The CDR3 sequence is CASSLVTGRSGYTF. CDR3 in DNA: TGTGCCAGCAGCTTAGTTACAGGACGAAGTGGCTACACCTTC.

The J gene is TRBJ1-4, the V gene TRBV2; the D gene is possibly TRBD1 (5 bases). Germline V gene lookup returns CDR1 SNHLY and CDR2 FYNNEI. The CDR3 consists of 15 residues. Between the trimmed V and J ends, which lost 6 bases and 4 bases, there was a span of 15 bases. CDR3 DNA sequence: TGTGCCAGCAGCGACCTGGGGCAGAATAATGAAAAACTGTTTTTT. As protein: CASSDLGQNNEKLFF.

The chain couples TRBV4-2 to TRBJ2-7; 7 bases map to TRBD1. Germline trimming cut 0 bases from V and 3 bases from J; bases unmatched to any gene: 11. Germline-derived CDR1 and CDR2 are LGHNA and YNFKEQ. This CDR3 region has 17 residues. The CDR3 DNA follows: TGTGCCAGCAGCCAAGATAACCGAGGGGGCGCGTACTACGAGCAGTACTTC. This encodes CASSQDNRGGAYYEQYF.

The genes are TRBV7-9 and TRBJ1-5, with D perhaps TRBD1 (5 bases). The CDR3 sequence is 12 residues long. From germline, CDR1 is SEHNR and CDR2 FQNEAQ (reference sequence). Trimming took 5 bases from V and 7 from J, leaving 9 bases between them. CDR3 residues: CASSNDRQPQHF. The CDR3 DNA is TGTGCCAGCAGCAACGACAGACAGCCCCAGCATTTT.

The rearrangement uses TRBV6-6 and TRBJ1-5; D gene uncertain. V was shortened by 2 bases and J by 7 bases, with 12 bases between the two germline ends. Germline V gives CDR1 MNHNY, CDR2 SVGAGI (reference sequence). The CDR3 has 14 residues. The CDR3 nucleotides are TGTGCCAGCAGTTACCGGGGAGAAGGACAGCCCCAGCATTTT. This encodes CASSYRGEGQPQHF.

This rearrangement joins TRBV6-5 to TRBJ2-7, with 9 bases identical to TRBD2. J gave up 6 bases and V 2 bases, and 5 bases lay outside the gene matches. In germline, CDR1 is MNHEY, CDR2 SVGAGI. The CDR3 extends over 14 amino acids. The CDR3 DNA is TGTGCCAGCAGTTACGTAGCGGGAGAGGGCGAGCAGTACTTC. Translated: CASSYVAGEGEQYF.

This clone was picked up a small number of times. The rearrangement joins TRBV6-1 to TRBJ2-2; the match to TRBD2 covers 7 bases. V lost 6 bases and J lost 1; bases outside the gene matches: 2. CDR3 length: 14 residues. Germline V gene data show CDR1 as MNHNS and CDR2 as SASEGT. The CDR3 DNA reads as TGTGCCAGCAGCAAGCGGGAGAACACCGGGGAGCTGTTTTTT. The encoded protein is CASSKRENTGELFF.

The V gene is TRBV30, the J gene TRBJ1-6, with D maybe TRBD1 (5 bases). From germline, CDR1 is GTSNPN and CDR2 SVGIG (reference sequence). With 7 bases removed from V and 9 bases from J, the gap between germline ends came to 16 bases. The CDR3 totals 13 residues. Written as DNA, the CDR3 is TGTGCCTCGCGTCGGGGGTCGAGTTCACCCCTCCACTTT. This sequence encodes CASRRGSSSPLHF.

This clone occurred a few times. The chain recombines TRBV10-3 with TRBJ2-7, with 7 bases identical to TRBD1. The germline CDR1 and CDR2 sequences are ENHRY and SYGVKD. The CDR3 runs to 14 residues. The trim removed 2 bases at V and 5 bases at J, leaving 6 bases unmatched. The CDR3 DNA reads TGTGCCATCAGTGAGGCGGACAGGCCCCACGAGCAGTACTTC. Translation: CAISEADRPHEQYF.

This chain uses TRBV11-3 with TRBJ2-4, with 7 bases identical to TRBD1. This CDR3 has 17 residues. In germline, CDR1 is SGHNT, CDR2 YENEEA. J was trimmed by 0 bases and V by 5 bases; bases with no gene match: 10. The DNA of the CDR3 is TGTGCCAGCAGCGGCCGACAGGGTACCTTAGCCAAAAACATTCAGTACTTC. Its protein is CASSGRQGTLAKNIQYF.

On this clone: The limits of the CDR3 on the DNA are not certain, so only TCRdb's listed CDR3 is given. This chain connects TRBV21-1 to TRBJ1-1. TRBV21-1 is a listed pseudogene. The CDR3 has 15 residues if both end residues are counted. The CDR3 is CARWVGRGSITEAFF.

The rearrangement joins TRBV2 to TRBJ1-6, with 8 bases fitting TRBD1. CDR3 length: 14 amino acids. V dropped 1 base and J dropped 9; count of bases not matched to a gene: 2. Per germline, CDR1 SNHLY and CDR2 FYNNEI. The CDR3 loop is CASSEGQGFSPLHF. The CDR3, as DNA: TGTGCCAGCAGTGAAGGACAGGGGTTTTCACCCCTCCACTTT.

The V and J genes are TRBV4-1 and TRBJ2-7, with TRBD2 as a possible D gene (5 bases). This CDR3 is 15 amino acids long. Germline lookup yields CDR1 MGHRA and CDR2 YSYEKL. V was shortened by 3 bases and J by 5 bases, with 17 bases between the two germline ends. The CDR3 sequence: CASSQPGPRAHEQYF. As DNA, the CDR3 is TGCGCCAGCAGCCAGCCTGGACCGCGGGCCCACGAGCAGTACTTC.

The genes are TRBV5-1 and TRBJ2-7; 12 positions match TRBD2. Trimming cost V 6 bases and J 4 bases; bases outside gene matches: 11. The CDR3 length is 16 residues. Germline CDR1 and CDR2: SGHRS and YFSETQ. This CDR3 reads CASKRSRGTSGYEQYF. The CDR3 coding sequence is TGCGCCAGCAAACGGTCCCGGGGGACTAGCGGGTACGAGCAGTACTTC.

J is TRBJ2-2 and V is TRBV6-6, with unresolved D. V was shortened by 3 bases and J by 6 bases, with 11 bases between the two germline ends. This CDR3 has 14 residues. Germline lookup yields CDR1 MNHNY and CDR2 SVGAGI (reference sequence). For the CDR3, the DNA is TGTGCCAGCAGTTATTTCGCGGTCGCCGGGGAGCTGTTTTTT. It yields the protein CASSYFAVAGELFF.

The V gene is TRBV12-5, the J gene TRBJ2-5; no clear D. With the DNA end fitting TRBJ2-7 better, the J assignment may be wrong. This CDR3 is built from 14 residues. Germline V lookup: CDR1 LGHNT, CDR2 FRNRAP. This CDR3 reads CASGLVNNYYEQYF. The DNA for the CDR3 is TGTGCTAGTGGTTTGGTTAACAATTACTACGAGCAGTACTTC.

This clone was detected a few times. This chain uses TRBV28 with TRBJ2-3; 7 positions agree with TRBD1. The germline V gene encodes CDR1 MDHEN and CDR2 SYDVKM. CDR3 size: 15 residues. Losses at the gene ends were 5 bases for V and 4 bases for J; bases not matched to a gene: 9. The CDR3: CASSPGGLAADTQYF. The CDR3 bases are TGTGCCAGCAGTCCAGGGGGTCTCGCGGCAGATACGCAGTATTTT.

J is TRBJ2-1 and V is TRBV7-3; the D gene is possibly TRBD2 (5 bases). Trimming left V 2 bases short and J 8 bases short, with 7 bases between. The CDR3 loop spans 12 amino acids. Germline assignment: CDR1 SGHTA and CDR2 FQGTGA. The CDR3 coding sequence is TGTGCCAGCAGCTTAGAAGCGGATGAGCAGTTCTTC. Translated: CASSLEADEQFF.

The chain has TRBV18 and TRBJ1-2, with 11 bases lining up with TRBD1. The CDR3 is 14 amino acids. CDR1 is KGHSH, CDR2 LQKENI, per germline. V lost 3 bases, J lost 4 bases, and 1 base stayed unmatched. DNA for the CDR3: TGTGCCAGCTCACCGGACAGGGGGCCCTATGGCTACACCTTC. Translated: CASSPDRGPYGYTF.